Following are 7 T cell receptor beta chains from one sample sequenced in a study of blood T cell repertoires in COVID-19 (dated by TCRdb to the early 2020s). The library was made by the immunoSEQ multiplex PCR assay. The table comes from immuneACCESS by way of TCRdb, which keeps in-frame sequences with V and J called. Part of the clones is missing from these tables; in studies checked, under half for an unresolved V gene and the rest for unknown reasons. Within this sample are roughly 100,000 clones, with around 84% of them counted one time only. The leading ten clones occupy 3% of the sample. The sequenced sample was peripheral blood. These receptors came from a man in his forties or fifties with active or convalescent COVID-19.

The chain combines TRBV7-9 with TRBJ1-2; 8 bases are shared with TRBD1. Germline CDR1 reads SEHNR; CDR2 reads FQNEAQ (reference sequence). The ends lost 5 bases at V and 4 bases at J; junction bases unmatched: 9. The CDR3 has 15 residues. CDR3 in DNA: TGTGCCAGCAGCACCCACCAGGGGGCAAGCTATGGCTACACCTTC. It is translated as CASSTHQGASYGYTF. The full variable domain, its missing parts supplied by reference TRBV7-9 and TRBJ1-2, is DTGVSQNPRHKITKRGQNVTFRCDPISEHNRLYWYRQTLGQGPEFLTYFQNEAQLEKSRLLSDRFSAERPKGSFSTLEIQRTEQGDSAMYLCASSTHQGASYGYTFGSGTRLTVV.

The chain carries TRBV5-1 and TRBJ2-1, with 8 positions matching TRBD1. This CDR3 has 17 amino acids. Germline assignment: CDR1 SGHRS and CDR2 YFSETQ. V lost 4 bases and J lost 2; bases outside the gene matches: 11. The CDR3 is CASSPGQGAPTYNEQFF. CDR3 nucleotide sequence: TGCGCCAGCAGCCCTGGACAGGGAGCCCCTACCTACAATGAGCAGTTCTTC.

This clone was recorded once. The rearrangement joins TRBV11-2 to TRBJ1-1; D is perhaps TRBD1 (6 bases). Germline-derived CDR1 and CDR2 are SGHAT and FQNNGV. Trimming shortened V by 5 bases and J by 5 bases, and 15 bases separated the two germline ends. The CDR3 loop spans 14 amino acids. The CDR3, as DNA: TGTGCCAGCAGCCCGGCGGGGGGCACAACTGAAGCTTTCTTT. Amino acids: CASSPAGGTTEAFF.

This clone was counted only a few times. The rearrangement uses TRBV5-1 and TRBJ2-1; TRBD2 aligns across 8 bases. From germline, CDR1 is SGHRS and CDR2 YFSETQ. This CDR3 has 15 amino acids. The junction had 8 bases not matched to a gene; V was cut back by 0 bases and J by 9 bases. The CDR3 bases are TGCGCCAGCAGCTTGGATGCGGGGGGAAGGGGTGAGCAGTTCTTC. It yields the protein CASSLDAGGRGEQFF.

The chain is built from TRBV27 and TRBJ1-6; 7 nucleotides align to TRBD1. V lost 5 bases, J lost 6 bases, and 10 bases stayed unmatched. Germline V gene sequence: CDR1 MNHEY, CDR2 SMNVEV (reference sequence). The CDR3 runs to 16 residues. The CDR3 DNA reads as TGTGCCAGCAGTATCCGGACAGGAGGAGGTAATTCACCCCTCCACTTT. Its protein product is CASSIRTGGGNSPLHF.

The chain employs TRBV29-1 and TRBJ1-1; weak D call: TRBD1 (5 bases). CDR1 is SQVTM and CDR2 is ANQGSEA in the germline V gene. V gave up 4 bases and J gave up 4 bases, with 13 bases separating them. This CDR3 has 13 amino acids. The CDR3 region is CSVVGHGSTEAFF. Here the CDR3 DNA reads TGCAGCGTTGTCGGACACGGGAGCACTGAAGCTTTCTTT.

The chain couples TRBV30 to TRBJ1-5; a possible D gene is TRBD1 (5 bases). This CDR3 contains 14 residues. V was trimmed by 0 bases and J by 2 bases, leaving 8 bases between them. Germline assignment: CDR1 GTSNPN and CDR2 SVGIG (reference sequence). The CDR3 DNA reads TGTGCCTGGAGTGTGGGAGGGGGCAATCAGCCCCAGCATTTT. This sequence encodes CAWSVGGGNQPQHF.